This TCR beta chain was sequenced for a study of blood T cells in healthy people across ages. Sample-barcoded 5' priming and a J-beta primer mix drove a second PCR of roughly 7 to 11 cycles. A tag from a template-switch adaptor with 12 random nucleotides marked each cDNA molecule. TCRdb re-called the 5' RACE reads with MiXCR, one entry per CDR3 protein. The table includes about 670,000 distinct CDR3 sequences, around 50% detected once. PBMCs were isolated at a quantity of at least 6 million per sample. This clonotype turned up a few times. The antigen is undetermined. Losses at the gene ends were 2 bases for V and 3 bases for J; bases not matched to a gene: 4. Germline-derived CDR1 and CDR2 are MNHEY and SVGAGI. There are 14 residues in the CDR3. Study-wide results and limits: Naive CD4+ cells and diversity were both higher in long-lived donors than in aged donors. Those diversity estimates obtained from one million T cells were thought to be underestimates.

This clonotype was sampled from a woman over 75 in good health. The V call is TRBV6-5, the J call TRBJ2-7; TRBD2 matches at 7 bases. The sequenced sample was blood. The DNA of the CDR3 is TGTGCCAGCAGTTACAGAGCGGGGATCTACGAGCAGTACTTC. As protein: CASSYRAGIYEQYF.